This is a list of T cell receptor beta chains from one sample in a study of T cells in Graves' hyperthyroidism and ophthalmopathy. TCRdb re-derived calls from the multiplex PCR reads in MiXCR, one entry per CDR3 protein. This sample has around 700,000 distinct CDR3 sequences; 35% occur once, and the top ten carry around 31%. The sequencing input was blood. Receptors originate from a woman aged 40-49 years with Graves' hyperthyroidism. The CDR3 runs from the conserved cysteine through the conserved F or W. Each record gives: V gene, J gene, D gene, clone size, CDR3 DNA, CDR3 protein. A D gene is named only where the DNA matches it firmly. Part of the rows lack a size; the others show once, few, many or a class for expanded clones.

V: TRBV25-1
J: TRBJ1-4
D: TRBD1
size: .
DNA: TGTGCCAGCAGTTCAGGGGGTCAGTCTAATGAAAAACTGTTTTTT
CDR3: CASSSGGQSNEKLFF

V: TRBV20-1
J: TRBJ1-6
D: .
size: .
DNA: TGCAGTGCTATTGGGGAGACCGGGGAGGGTAGTTCACCCCTCCACTTT
CDR3: CSAIGETGEGSSPLHF

V: TRBV29-1
J: TRBJ2-1
D: .
size: .
DNA: TGCAGCGTTACTACCAGCAATGAGCAGTTCTTC
CDR3: CSVTTSNEQFF

V: TRBV4-3
J: TRBJ1-1
D: .
size: .
DNA: TGCGCCAGCAGCCCAACCGGGCCCCAAATGAACACTGAAGCTTTCTTT
CDR3: CASSPTGPQMNTEAFF

V: TRBV29-1
J: TRBJ1-1
D: TRBD1
size: .
DNA: TGCAGCGTTTTCCAGGGACAGGGCCACACTGAAGCTTTCTTT
CDR3: CSVFQGQGHTEAFF

V: TRBV20-1
J: TRBJ1-1
D: TRBD1
size: many
DNA: TGCAGTGCTAGAGGGACAGGGAGAAACACTGAAGCTTTCTTT
CDR3: CSARGTGRNTEAFF

V: TRBV6-2/TRBV6-3
J: TRBJ2-6
D: .
size: few
DNA: TGTGCCAGCAGTTCGACAGACTCTGGGGCCAACGTCCTGACTTTC
CDR3: CASSSTDSGANVLTF

V: TRBV19
J: TRBJ2-7
D: TRBD1
size: many
DNA: TGTGCCAGTAGTACCCCGGACAGGTGGGGACGCTACGAGCAGTACTTC
CDR3: CASSTPDRWGRYEQYF

V: TRBV7-2
J: TRBJ2-5
D: .
size: .
DNA: TGTGCCAGCAGCCCCGGAGGAGGAAGGCGGGAGACCCAGTACTTC
CDR3: CASSPGGGRRETQYF

V: TRBV2
J: TRBJ1-1
D: .
size: .
DNA: TGTGCCAGCAGCACCTCGAGAACCAACACTGAAGCTTTCTTT
CDR3: CASSTSRTNTEAFF

V: TRBV10-3
J: TRBJ1-5
D: .
size: .
DNA: TGTGCCATCAGCCTAACAGGGAAGGGCCAGCCCCAGCATTTT
CDR3: CAISLTGKGQPQHF

V: TRBV7-9
J: TRBJ1-1
D: .
size: many
DNA: TGTGCCTCCAGGTGGGTTGCGGACACTGAAGCTTTCTTT
CDR3: CASRWVADTEAFF